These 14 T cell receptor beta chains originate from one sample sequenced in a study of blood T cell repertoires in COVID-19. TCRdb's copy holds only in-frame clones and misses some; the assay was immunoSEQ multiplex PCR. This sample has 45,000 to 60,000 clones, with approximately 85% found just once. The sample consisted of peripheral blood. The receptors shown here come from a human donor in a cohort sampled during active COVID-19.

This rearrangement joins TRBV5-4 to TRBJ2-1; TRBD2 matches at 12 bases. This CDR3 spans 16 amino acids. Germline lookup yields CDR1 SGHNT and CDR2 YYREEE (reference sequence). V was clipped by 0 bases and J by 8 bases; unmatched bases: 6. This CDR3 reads CASSLALAGGFDEQFF. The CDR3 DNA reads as TGTGCCAGCAGCTTGGCACTAGCGGGGGGATTTGATGAGCAGTTCTTC. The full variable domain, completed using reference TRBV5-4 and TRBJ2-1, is ETGVTQSPTHLIKTRGQQVTLRCSSQSGHNTVSWYQQALGQGPQFIFQYYREEENGRGNFPPRFSGLQFPNYSSELNVNALELDDSALYLCASSLALAGGFDEQFFGPGTRLTVL.

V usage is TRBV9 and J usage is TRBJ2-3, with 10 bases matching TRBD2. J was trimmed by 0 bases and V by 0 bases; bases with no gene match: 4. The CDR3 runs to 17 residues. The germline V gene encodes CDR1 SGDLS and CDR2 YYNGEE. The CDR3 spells CASSVGTSGSSTDTQYF. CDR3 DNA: TGTGCCAGCAGCGTAGGGACTAGCGGTTCTAGCACAGATACGCAGTATTTT.

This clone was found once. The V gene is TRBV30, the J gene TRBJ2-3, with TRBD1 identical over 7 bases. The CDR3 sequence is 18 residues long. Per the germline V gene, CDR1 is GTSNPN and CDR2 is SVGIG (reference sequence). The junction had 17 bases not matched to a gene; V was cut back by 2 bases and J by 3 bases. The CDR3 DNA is TGTGCCTGGAGTTCCCTCCGGGACAGTTCCTTTCGGACAGATACGCAGTATTTT. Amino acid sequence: CAWSSLRDSSFRTDTQYF.

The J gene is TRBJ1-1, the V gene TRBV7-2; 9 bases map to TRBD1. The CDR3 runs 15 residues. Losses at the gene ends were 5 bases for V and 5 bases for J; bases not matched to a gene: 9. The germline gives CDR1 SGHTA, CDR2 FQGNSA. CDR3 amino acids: CASSQQGQGLTEAFF. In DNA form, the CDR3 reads TGTGCCAGCAGCCAACAGGGACAGGGTCTGACTGAAGCTTTCTTT.

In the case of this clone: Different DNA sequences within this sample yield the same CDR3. In DNA form, the CDR3 reads TGTGCCAGCTCACCAGGGAGGGACCAGCCCCAGCATTTT. This gives the protein CASSPGRDQPQHF. The rearrangement uses TRBV18 and TRBJ1-5; D possibly corresponds to TRBD1 (5 bases). Trimming shortened V by 2 bases and J by 7 bases, and 9 bases separated the two germline ends. The CDR3 length is 13 residues. Germline V CDR1 and CDR2: KGHSH, LQKENI. Full variable domain (missing parts from reference TRBV18 and TRBJ1-5): NAGVMQNPRHLVRRRGQEARLRCSPMKGHSHVYWYRQLPEEGLKFMVYLQKENIIDESGMPKERFSAEFPKEGPSILRIQQVVRGDSAAYFCASSPGRDQPQHFGDGTRLSIL.

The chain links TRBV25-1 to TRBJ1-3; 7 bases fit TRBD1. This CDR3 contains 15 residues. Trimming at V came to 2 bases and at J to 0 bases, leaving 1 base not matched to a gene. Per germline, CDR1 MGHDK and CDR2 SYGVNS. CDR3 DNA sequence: TGTGCCAGCAGTGAACAGGGGGACTCTGGAAACACCATATATTTT. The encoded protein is CASSEQGDSGNTIYF.

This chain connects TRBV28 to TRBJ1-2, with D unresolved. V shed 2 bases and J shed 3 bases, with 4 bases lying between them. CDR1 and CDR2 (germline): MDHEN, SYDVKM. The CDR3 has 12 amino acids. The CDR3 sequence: CASSLTDYGYTF. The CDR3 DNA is TGTGCCAGCAGTTTAACAGACTATGGCTACACCTTC.

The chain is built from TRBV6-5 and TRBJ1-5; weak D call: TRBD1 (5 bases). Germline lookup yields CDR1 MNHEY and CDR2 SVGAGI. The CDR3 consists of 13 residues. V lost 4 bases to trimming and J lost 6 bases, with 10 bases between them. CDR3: CASSLRGGQPQHF. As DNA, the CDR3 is TGTGCCAGCAGTTTACGGGGGGGTCAGCCCCAGCATTTT.

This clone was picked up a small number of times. CDR3 protein: CASSDGTMSGNEQFF. CDR3 DNA: TGTGCCAGCAGTGATGGTACAATGTCAGGCAATGAGCAGTTCTTC. V usage is TRBV6-4 and J usage is TRBJ2-1; D uncertain. Germline CDR1 reads MRHNA; CDR2 reads SNTAGT. Trimming removed 3 bases at V and 6 bases at J, with 15 bases between. The CDR3 is made up of 15 amino acids.

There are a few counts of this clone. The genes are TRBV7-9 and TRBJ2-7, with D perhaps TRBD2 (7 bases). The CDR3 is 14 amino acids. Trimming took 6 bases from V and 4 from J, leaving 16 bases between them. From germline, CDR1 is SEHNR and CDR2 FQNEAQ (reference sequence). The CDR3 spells CASSRTGGPYEQYF. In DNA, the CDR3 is TGTGCCAGCAGTCGAACCGGGGGGCCTTACGAGCAGTACTTC.

CDR3 in amino acids: CASSSGQGRSETQYF. CDR3 nucleotide sequence: TGTGCCAGCAGCTCGGGACAGGGGCGGTCAGAGACCCAGTACTTC. This chain uses TRBV5-4 with TRBJ2-5; 10 bases match TRBD1. The V and J ends lost 3 bases and 4 bases, in that order; junction bases with no gene match: 6. From germline, CDR1 is SGHNT and CDR2 YYREEE (reference sequence). The CDR3 has 15 amino acids.

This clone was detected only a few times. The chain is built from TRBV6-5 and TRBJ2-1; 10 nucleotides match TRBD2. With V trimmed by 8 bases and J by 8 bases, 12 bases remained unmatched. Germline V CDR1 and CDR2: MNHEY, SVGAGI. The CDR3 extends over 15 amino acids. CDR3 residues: CASRTGTSDSDEQFF. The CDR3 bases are TGTGCCAGCCGAACCGGGACTAGCGATAGCGATGAGCAGTTCTTC.

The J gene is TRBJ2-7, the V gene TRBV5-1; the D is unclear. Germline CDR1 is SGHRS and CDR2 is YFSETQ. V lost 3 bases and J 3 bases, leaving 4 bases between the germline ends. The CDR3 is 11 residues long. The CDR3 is CASSSGYEQYF. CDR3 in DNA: TGCGCCAGCAGCTCCGGCTACGAGCAGTACTTC.

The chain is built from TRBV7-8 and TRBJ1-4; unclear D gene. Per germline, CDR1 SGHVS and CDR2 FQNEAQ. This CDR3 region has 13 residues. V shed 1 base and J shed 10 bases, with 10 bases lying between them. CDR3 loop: CASSLVVGGKLFF. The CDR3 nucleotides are TGTGCCAGCAGCTTAGTAGTGGGAGGAAAACTGTTTTTT.